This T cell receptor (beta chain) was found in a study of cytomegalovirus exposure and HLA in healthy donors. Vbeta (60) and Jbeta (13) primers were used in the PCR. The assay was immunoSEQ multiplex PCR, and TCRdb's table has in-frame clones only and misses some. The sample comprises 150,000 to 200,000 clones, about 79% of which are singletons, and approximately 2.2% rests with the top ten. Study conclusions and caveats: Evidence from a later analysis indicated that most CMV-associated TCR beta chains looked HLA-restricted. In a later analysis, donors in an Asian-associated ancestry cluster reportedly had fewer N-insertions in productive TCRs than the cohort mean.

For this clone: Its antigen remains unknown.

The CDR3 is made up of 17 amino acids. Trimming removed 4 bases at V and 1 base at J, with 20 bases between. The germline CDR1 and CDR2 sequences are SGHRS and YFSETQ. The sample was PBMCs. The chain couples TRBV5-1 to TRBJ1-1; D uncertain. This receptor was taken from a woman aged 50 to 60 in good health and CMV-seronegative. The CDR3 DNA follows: TGCGCCAGCAGCCCGCCTACGCGGCTCCGCGGGAACACTGAAGCTTTCTTT. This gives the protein CASSPPTRLRGNTEAFF.